The sample holds a few counts of the clone carrying this T cell receptor (beta chain). Its antigen is unidentified. These data come from a study of T cells in Graves' hyperthyroidism and ophthalmopathy. Study at large: Peripheral blood was taken when the disease was first diagnosed, before any treatment began. General study points: Within blood appeared most thyroid clonotypes that had expanded above 0.001.

Germline lookup yields CDR1 KGHSH and CDR2 LQKENI. V was trimmed by 3 bases and J by 0 bases, leaving 6 bases between them. The CDR3 runs 15 residues. RNA transcripts served as the template for amplifying TCR beta CDR3 regions. First-round RT-PCR targeting the TCR CDR3 was performed with the HTBI primer set. TCRdb called the multiplex PCR reads again in MiXCR, with one record for every CDR3 protein. The profile shows a few hundred thousand distinct CDR3 sequences, about an eighth of them singletons. Across 18 months, stable Graves' hyperthyroidism was marked by no progression to ophthalmopathy. Hyperthyroidism in the patients, aged 18 to 65, was newly diagnosed and under 2 months in duration.

The TCR sequence derives from a woman younger than 35 with Graves' hyperthyroidism. Sequencing was done on a sample of blood. This chain uses TRBV18 with TRBJ2-6; D unclear. In DNA, the CDR3 is TGTGCCAGCTCACCCGAAACCTCTGGGGCCAACGTCCTGACTTTC. Its protein product is CASSPETSGANVLTF.